The next 13 T cell receptor beta chains were all read from a single sample in a study of neoadjuvant anti-PD-1 for oral cavity cancer. Profiled with immunoSEQ multiplex PCR; TCRdb holds only in-frame clones, not every one. The sample lists around 13,000 clones; roughly 71% were seen once. Stated time point: after neoadjuvant nivolumab, at surgical resection. Sequenced material: PBMCs, taken after nivolumab (anti-PD-1) treatment. The receptors stem from a person aged 40-85 years with oral cavity squamous cell carcinoma.

The rearrangement uses TRBV6-5 and TRBJ1-4, with D maybe TRBD1 (5 bases). The CDR3 consists of 16 residues. The germline V gene has CDR1 MNHEY and CDR2 SVGAGI. The germline V and J ends were trimmed by 4 bases and 0 bases, with 12 bases remaining between them. In nucleotides, the CDR3 is TGTGCCAGCAGTTTTCGACAGTCTGCAACTAATGAAAAACTGTTTTTT. Translating gives CASSFRQSATNEKLFF.

The gene calls are TRBV11-2 and TRBJ2-5, with 8 bases lining up with TRBD1. V trimming: 5 bases; J trimming: 2 bases; junction bases outside the gene matches: 7. Germline assignment: CDR1 SGHAT and CDR2 FQNNGV. The CDR3 sequence is 15 residues long. DNA for the CDR3: TGTGCCAGCAGCACCACCGGGACAGGTCAAGAGACCCAGTACTTC. It codes for CASSTTGTGQETQYF.

The rearrangement uses TRBV7-9 and TRBJ2-5; no clear D. Germline CDR1 is SEHNR and CDR2 is FQNEAQ (reference sequence). Trimming left V 1 base short and J 2 bases short, with 14 bases between. The CDR3 consists of 16 residues. The DNA of the CDR3 is TGTGCCAGCAGCTTAGATGGCGGAGTGGGGCAAGAGACCCAGTACTTC. Amino acids: CASSLDGGVGQETQYF. Combining the CDR3 with reference TRBV7-9 and TRBJ2-5 gives the whole variable domain DTGVSQNPRHKITKRGQNVTFRCDPISEHNRLYWYRQTLGQGPEFLTYFQNEAQLEKSRLLSDRFSAERPKGSFSTLEIQRTEQGDSAMYLCASSLDGGVGQETQYFGPGTRLLVL.

This clone was seen only once. This rearrangement joins TRBV10-2 to TRBJ2-7, with 7 nucleotides matching TRBD2. Trimming at V came to 6 bases and at J to 3 bases, leaving 2 bases not matched to a gene. Germline CDR1 and CDR2: WSHSY and SAAADI. CDR3 length: 12 amino acids. As DNA, the CDR3 is TGCGCCAGCAGCTCTAGCGGCTACGAGCAGTACTTC. This sequence encodes CASSSSGYEQYF.

V gene TRBV7-2 combines with J gene TRBJ2-1; possibly TRBD1 for D (5 bases). From germline, CDR1 is SGHTA and CDR2 FQGNSA. Trimming shortened V by 0 bases and J by 4 bases, and 10 bases separated the two germline ends. The length of the CDR3 is 15 residues. The CDR3 DNA reads TGTGCCAGCAGCTTAGCCGCAGGGCAGTACAATGAGCAGTTCTTC. Amino acid sequence: CASSLAAGQYNEQFF. Looking up the rest from reference TRBV7-2 and TRBJ2-1 gives the full variable domain: GAGVSQSPSNKVTEKGKDVELRCDPISGHTALYWYRQSLGQGLEFLIYFQGNSAPDKSGLPSDRFSAERTGGSVSTLTIQRTQQEDSAVYLCASSLAAGQYNEQFFGPGTRLTVL.

V and J are TRBV7-2 and TRBJ2-1, with TRBD2 identical over 9 bases. This CDR3 has 11 amino acids. CDR1 is SGHTA, CDR2 FQGNSA, per germline. V dropped 4 bases and J dropped 15; count of bases not matched to a gene: 4. The CDR3 loop is CASSSGLAVFF. In DNA form, the CDR3 reads TGTGCCAGCAGCTCGGGACTAGCCGTGTTCTTC.

This clone was detected a few times. This sequence joins TRBV6-6 and TRBJ1-2; tentative D call: TRBD1 (6 bases). V shed 7 bases and J shed 4 bases, with 19 bases lying between them. This CDR3 comprises 15 residues. Germline V lookup: CDR1 MNHNY, CDR2 SVGAGI (reference sequence). The CDR3 sequence: CASTSTGTDGYGYTF. DNA of the CDR3: TGTGCCAGCACCTCTACAGGGACGGACGGCTATGGCTACACCTTC.

The rearrangement uses TRBV6-6 and TRBJ1-5; D remains ambiguous. Trimming stripped 10 bases from V and 1 base from J, with 14 bases between. Germline CDR1 MNHNY, CDR2 SVGAGI (reference sequence). The CDR3 covers 14 residues. CDR3 amino acids: CATSWAASNQPQHF. The CDR3 DNA is TGTGCCACTTCCTGGGCCGCAAGCAATCAGCCCCAGCATTTT.

This rearrangement joins TRBV7-9 to TRBJ1-5, with unresolved D. Germline CDR1 is SEHNR and CDR2 is FQNEAQ (reference sequence). Trimming removed 6 bases at V and 6 bases at J, with 9 bases between. This CDR3 spans 12 amino acids. The CDR3 protein is CASSEDIQPQHF. CDR3 DNA: TGTGCCAGCAGTGAAGACATTCAGCCCCAGCATTTT.

V is TRBV5-6 and J is TRBJ2-3; no clear D gene. The V gene lost 0 bases and the J gene lost 7 bases, with 12 bases spanning the gap. The CDR3 contains 14 residues. Per the germline V gene, CDR1 is SGHDT and CDR2 is YYEEEE. CDR3 region: CASSLVTPVNTQYF. The DNA of the CDR3 is TGTGCCAGCAGCTTGGTTACCCCGGTCAATACGCAGTATTTT.

The rearrangement links TRBV10-3 to TRBJ1-4; D gene uncertain. This CDR3 is 15 amino acids long. Per the germline V gene, CDR1 is ENHRY and CDR2 is SYGVKD. Trimming shortened V by 1 base and J by 8 bases, and 14 bases separated the two germline ends. The CDR3 is CAISEFEGSLEKLFF. As DNA, the CDR3 is TGTGCCATCAGTGAGTTTGAAGGTAGTTTAGAAAAACTGTTTTTT.

CDR3 sequence reads: CASSDSVLGANEQFF. The CDR3 DNA reads TGTGCCAGCAGTGACTCCGTTTTAGGGGCGAATGAGCAGTTCTTC. The gene calls are TRBV6-4 and TRBJ2-1; TRBD1 might be the D (5 bases). The CDR3 loop spans 15 amino acids. Trimming cost V 0 bases and J 7 bases, with 13 bases left between them. CDR1 MRHNA and CDR2 SNTAGT come from the germline V gene.

The rearrangement joins TRBV28 to TRBJ1-2; D perhaps matches TRBD1 (6 bases). The CDR3 covers 15 residues. Germline V gene data show CDR1 as MDHEN and CDR2 as SYDVKM. V lost 6 bases to trimming and J lost 4 bases, with 18 bases between them. CDR3 coding DNA: TGTGCCAGCAGCCCTTTGAGGGGGGGCGTCTATGGCTACACCTTC. Its protein product is CASSPLRGGVYGYTF.